A selection of T cell receptor beta chains follows, all from one sample in a study of blood T cells in healthy people across ages. Each CDR3 protein is one row after TCRdb ran MiXCR on the 5' RACE reads. The table has some 860,000 distinct CDR3 sequences, around 50% seen once; the top ten hold roughly 26%. The material sequenced was blood. The receptors were sampled from a man aged 40-49 years in good health. The CDR3 runs from the conserved cysteine through the conserved F or W. Fields, in order: J gene, clone size, D gene, V gene, CDR3 length, CDR3 protein, CDR3 DNA. A D gene is named only where the DNA matches it firmly. The size field is filled for only some rows; it gives once, few, many or a size class.

>TRBJ2-7|NA|NA|TRBV6-6|17
CASSPGLIRMSSYEQYF
TGTGCCAGCAGCCCCGGACTAATCAGGATGAGCTCCTACGAGCAGTACTTC
>TRBJ2-3|many|TRBD2|TRBV14|14
CASSHGTSGSPQYF
TGTGCCAGCAGCCATGGGACTAGCGGGAGCCCGCAGTATTTT
>TRBJ2-5|many|NA|TRBV29-1|14
CSANGRNRQETQYF
TGCAGCGCCAACGGGCGCAACCGCCAAGAGACCCAGTACTTC
>TRBJ2-1|NA|NA|TRBV7-9|13
CASSREIAREQFF
TGTGCCAGCAGCCGGGAGATAGCACGCGAGCAGTTCTTC
>TRBJ1-2|once|NA|TRBV7-9|15
CASSSRTGFFYGYTF
TGTGCCAGCAGCTCAAGAACAGGGTTTTTTTATGGCTACACCTTC
>TRBJ1-2|NA|NA|TRBV21-1|16
CASRPLRPEGGYGYTF
TGTGCCAGCAGACCGCTGAGACCGGAAGGAGGCTATGGCTACACCTTC
>TRBJ2-1|NA|NA|TRBV24-1|12
CATSDGGNEQFF
TGTGCCACCAGTGATGGAGGGAATGAGCAGTTCTTC
>TRBJ1-2|few|NA|TRBV29-1|13
CSVAFGAGYGYTF
TGCAGCGTTGCTTTTGGGGCAGGCTATGGCTACACCTTC
>TRBJ2-5|NA|TRBD1|TRBV28|15
CASSWGRTGEETQYF
TGTGCCAGCAGTTGGGGGAGGACAGGGGAAGAGACCCAGTACTTC
>TRBJ2-7|NA|TRBD2|TRBV15|16
CATSPWSGTSGYEQYF
TGTGCCACCAGCCCTTGGAGCGGGACTAGCGGCTACGAGCAGTACTTC
>TRBJ1-1|NA|NA|TRBV7-2|17
CASSLGVSSTDNTEAFF
TGTGCCAGCAGCTTAGGGGTGTCTTCGACAGATAACACTGAAGCTTTCTTT
>TRBJ2-1|NA|NA|TRBV4-3|15
CASSQDSGAYNEQFF
TGCGCCAGCAGCCAAGATTCAGGGGCCTACAATGAGCAGTTCTTC
>TRBJ1-5|few|TRBD1|TRBV27|15
CASSDTGGTDQPQHF
TGTGCCAGCAGTGATACAGGGGGCACGGACCAGCCCCAGCATTTT
>TRBJ2-7|NA|TRBD1|TRBV10-3|15
CAIRAGTGPYNEQYF
TGTGCCATCAGAGCTGGGACAGGACCTTACAATGAGCAGTACTTC
>TRBJ2-2|NA|NA|TRBV25-1|15
CASRAPGSYTGELFF
TGTGCCAGCAGGGCCCCTGGATCATACACCGGGGAGCTGTTTTTT
>TRBJ2-1|NA|NA|TRBV5-6|13
CASHSGSNNEQFF
TGTGCCAGCCATTCCGGTTCAAACAATGAGCAGTTCTTC
>TRBJ2-6|NA|NA|TRBV24-1|17
CATSDPSSLSGANVLTF
TGTGCCACCAGTGATCCCTCGAGTCTCTCTGGGGCCAACGTCCTGACTTTC
>TRBJ2-7|NA|TRBD1|TRBV29-1|14
CTFQTPGTGSEQYF
TGCACCTTCCAGACCCCCGGGACAGGGAGTGAGCAGTACTTC
>TRBJ2-1|NA|TRBD2|TRBV20-1|14
CSAIPGLAYNEQFF
TGCAGTGCCATTCCGGGACTAGCGTACAATGAGCAGTTCTTC
>TRBJ2-3|NA|TRBD2|TRBV3-1|16
CASSPTSGSGTDTQYF
TGTGCCAGCAGCCCGACTAGCGGGAGTGGCACAGATACGCAGTATTTT
>TRBJ2-5|NA|NA|TRBV5-1|16
CASSLEGYLDQETQYF
TGCGCCAGCAGCTTGGAGGGCTACCTAGACCAAGAGACCCAGTACTTC
>TRBJ2-3|NA|NA|TRBV29-1|14
CSAYQGSYTDTQYF
TGCAGCGCCTATCAGGGAAGCTACACAGATACGCAGTATTTT
>TRBJ2-4|NA|TRBD1|TRBV7-3|13
CASSPTGMGIQYF
TGTGCCAGCAGCCCGACAGGGATGGGCATTCAGTACTTC
>TRBJ2-7|once|NA|TRBV28|12
CASILGSREQYF
TGTGCCAGCATTTTAGGCTCTCGCGAGCAGTACTTC
>TRBJ2-2|NA|TRBD2|TRBV10-3|15
CAISLAGGNTGELFF
TGTGCCATCAGCCTAGCGGGGGGGAACACCGGGGAGCTGTTTTTT
>TRBJ2-7|NA|NA|TRBV6-6|14
CASSRPRVGYEQYF
TGTGCCAGCAGCCGCCCTAGGGTAGGCTACGAGCAGTACTTC
>TRBJ2-5|NA|TRBD2|TRBV5-1|15
CASSLLAGEQETQYF
TGCGCCAGCAGCTTGCTAGCGGGGGAGCAAGAGACCCAGTACTTC
>TRBJ2-3|NA|NA|TRBV5-1|14
CASSSTTTTDTQYF
TGCGCCAGCAGCTCCACTACCACCACAGATACGCAGTATTTT
>TRBJ2-2|few|TRBD2|TRBV27|15
CASSELAGGTGELFF
TGTGCCAGCAGTGAACTAGCGGGGGGCACCGGGGAGCTGTTTTTT
>TRBJ2-1|NA|TRBD1|TRBV20-1|14
CSATTGQGLSTQFF
TGCAGTGCGACCACGGGACAGGGTCTTTCGACGCAGTTCTTC
>TRBJ1-2|NA|NA|TRBV4-3|14
CASSQVGASYGYTF
TGCGCCAGCAGCCAAGTGGGGGCCAGCTATGGCTACACCTTC
>TRBJ2-5|NA|NA|TRBV7-3|15
CASSSGGGGRETQYF
TGTGCCAGCAGCTCCGGAGGCGGAGGGAGAGAGACCCAGTACTTC
>TRBJ2-1|NA|TRBD2|TRBV20-1|19
CSAYKGGLAGAPTYNEQFF
TGCAGTGCTTATAAAGGGGGACTAGCGGGAGCGCCCACCTACAATGAGCAGTTCTTC
>TRBJ2-3|few|TRBD1|TRBV7-2|15
CASRLDRASTDTQYF
TGTGCCAGCAGGTTGGACAGGGCGAGCACAGATACGCAGTATTTT
>TRBJ2-7|few|NA|TRBV28|14
CASSTYVTESEQYF
TGTGCCAGCAGTACTTACGTAACAGAGAGCGAGCAGTACTTC
>TRBJ2-3|NA|TRBD1|TRBV24-1|14
CASQGQGLVDTQYF
TGTGCCTCCCAAGGACAGGGATTGGTTGATACGCAGTATTTT
>TRBJ1-5|NA|NA|TRBV10-3|15
CAISTTDGSNQPQHF
TGTGCCATCAGCACAACTGACGGAAGCAATCAGCCCCAGCATTTT
>TRBJ1-1|few|TRBD1|TRBV5-1|17
CASSLKTGGASNTEAFF
TGCGCCAGCAGCTTAAAGACAGGGGGCGCGTCGAACACTGAAGCTTTCTTT
>TRBJ2-1|NA|NA|TRBV12-5|17
CASGSSEWGGVYNEQFF
TGTGCTAGTGGTTCCTCGGAGTGGGGGGGCGTCTACAATGAGCAGTTCTTC
>TRBJ2-3|NA|TRBD2|TRBV11-2|15
CASGALAGGADTQYF
TGTGCCAGCGGCGCACTAGCGGGGGGCGCAGATACGCAGTATTTT
>TRBJ2-5|NA|NA|TRBV20-1|14
CSARAIGTRETQYF
TGCAGTGCTAGAGCGATCGGGACACGAGAGACCCAGTACTTC